Below are 26 T cell receptor beta chains sequenced from a single sample in a study of PD-1 blockade in classical Hodgkin lymphoma. Time point specified: cycle 4 day 1 (C4D1), after five to seven weeks of nivolumab. Every one of the patients relapsed after autologous stem cell transplantation (brentuximab vedotin exposure was variable). Produced via immunoSEQ multiplex PCR; TCRdb's table is partial and in-frame only. The sample lists 50,000 to 65,000 clones; roughly nine tenths were seen once. The source was peripheral blood mononuclear cells (PBMCs), collected before the fourth cycle of nivolumab. The receptors were sampled from a human donor with classical Hodgkin lymphoma.

The chain has TRBV2 and TRBJ2-7; D is unresolved. Germline lookup yields CDR1 SNHLY and CDR2 FYNNEI. V was shortened by 3 bases and J by 4 bases, with 16 bases between the two germline ends. The CDR3 totals 15 residues. The CDR3 sequence is CASSDTPFPDYEQYF. DNA for the CDR3: TGTGCCAGCAGTGACACGCCGTTCCCGGATTACGAGCAGTACTTC.

In its sample, this clone was seen once. The chain joins TRBV28 to TRBJ1-2; 8 bases fit TRBD1. The CDR3 loop spans 15 amino acids. V trimming: 2 bases; J trimming: 6 bases; junction bases outside the gene matches: 8. Germline V lookup: CDR1 MDHEN, CDR2 SYDVKM. CDR3: CASSLPRQGLHGYTF. DNA of the CDR3: TGTGCCAGCAGTTTACCCCGACAGGGGTTGCATGGCTACACCTTC.

The rearrangement uses TRBV4-1 and TRBJ2-7; no definite D call. Germline CDR1 reads MGHRA; CDR2 reads YSYEKL. The CDR3 covers 15 residues. The V end was cut by 3 bases, the J end by 2 bases, with 14 bases between. CDR3 sequence: CASSQVGSSPYEQYF. CDR3 sequence (DNA): TGCGCCAGCAGCCAGGTGGGGTCTTCCCCCTACGAGCAGTACTTC.

The chain has TRBV5-1 and TRBJ2-5; 8 bases map to TRBD1. Germline CDR1 SGHRS, CDR2 YFSETQ. Unmatched junction bases numbered 7, after V lost 3 bases and J lost 0 bases. The CDR3 consists of 16 residues. The CDR3 DNA sequence: TGCGCCAGCAGCTCCGGGACAGGAGGGTACCAAGAGACCCAGTACTTC. Its protein is CASSSGTGGYQETQYF.

The chain combines TRBV19 with TRBJ1-2; TRBD1 might be the D (5 bases). CDR1 and CDR2 (germline): LNHDA, SQIVND (reference sequence). This CDR3 spans 13 amino acids. Trimming stripped 4 bases from V and 7 bases from J, with 13 bases between. This CDR3 is CASSKTAKGGYTF. In nucleotides, the CDR3 is TGTGCCAGTAGTAAGACAGCCAAGGGTGGCTACACCTTC.

This clone has only a few counts. The V call is TRBV5-4, the J call TRBJ1-6, with TRBD1 as a possible D gene (5 bases). V was clipped by 3 bases and J by 10 bases, with 17 bases between them. CDR1 is SGHNT, CDR2 YYREEE, per germline (reference sequence). The CDR3 contains 15 residues. The CDR3, as DNA: TGTGCCAGCAGCTCAGATACAGGAGCTGGATCACCCCTCCACTTT. Its translation: CASSSDTGAGSPLHF.

The CDR3 DNA reads as TGCGCCAGCAGCTTGGGGCAGGGGGCCTCACCCCTCCACTTT. Translating it yields CASSLGQGASPLHF. The chain carries TRBV5-1 and TRBJ1-6; 8 bases are shared with TRBD1. This CDR3 spans 14 amino acids. The V gene end was trimmed by 0 bases and the J gene end by 10 bases; junction bases not matched to a gene: 3. Germline values: CDR1 SGHRS, CDR2 YFSETQ.

The chain recombines TRBV5-1 with TRBJ2-7, with D perhaps matching TRBD1 (5 bases). The ends were cut back, 4 bases at V and 1 base at J, with 12 bases in the middle. In germline, CDR1 is SGHRS, CDR2 YFSETQ. The CDR3 contains 14 residues. CDR3 loop: CASSHPTESYEQYF. The CDR3 DNA reads TGCGCCAGCAGCCACCCGACAGAGTCCTACGAGCAGTACTTC.

This chain uses TRBV27 with TRBJ1-1, with TRBD1 as a possible D gene (5 bases). Germline V lookup: CDR1 MNHEY, CDR2 SMNVEV (reference sequence). The CDR3 is 13 amino acids. V was cut by 3 bases and J by 4 bases, with 9 bases left in between. The CDR3 loop reads CASSFSGGTEAFF. Written as DNA, the CDR3 is TGTGCCAGCAGTTTCTCGGGGGGCACTGAAGCTTTCTTT.

The V and J genes are TRBV6-5 and TRBJ2-1, with 7 bases lining up with TRBD2. Germline CDR1 and CDR2: MNHEY and SVGAGI. There are 15 residues in the CDR3. The V segment lost 3 bases and the J segment 7 bases; nucleotides outside the gene matches: 9. Here the CDR3 DNA reads TGTGCCAGCAGTTATCGGGGGAGGGCCTGGAATGAGCAGTTCTTC. This gives the protein CASSYRGRAWNEQFF.

The rearrangement links TRBV5-6 to TRBJ2-7; D perhaps matches TRBD2 (7 bases). The V end lost 4 bases, the J end lost 2 bases, and 19 bases lay between the germline ends. The CDR3 has 16 residues. Germline CDR1 SGHDT, CDR2 YYEEEE. The CDR3 DNA is TGTGCCAGCAGCCCCATAGGGGGGGGTAGCACCTACGAGCAGTACTTC. Protein product: CASSPIGGGSTYEQYF.

This chain links TRBV7-9 with TRBJ2-1; D is unclear. Germline values: CDR1 SEHNR, CDR2 FQNEAQ (reference sequence). Trimming pared 4 bases from V and 3 bases from J, leaving 7 bases between. The CDR3 totals 13 residues. CDR3 in amino acids: CASSSGRYNEQFF. The CDR3 DNA follows: TGTGCCAGCAGCTCGGGTCGCTACAATGAGCAGTTCTTC.

V is TRBV7-9 and J is TRBJ2-3; 7 bases fit TRBD2. CDR1 is SEHNR, CDR2 FQNEAQ, per germline (reference sequence). The CDR3 has 18 residues. J lost 3 bases, V lost 2 bases, and 14 bases had no gene match. The CDR3 is CASSLPGGVGSMTDTQYF. In nucleotides, the CDR3 is TGTGCCAGCAGCTTACCGGGAGGAGTGGGCTCTATGACAGATACGCAGTATTTT.

The rearrangement links TRBV25-1 to TRBJ2-1; D gene uncertain. From germline, CDR1 is MGHDK and CDR2 SYGVNS. This CDR3 region has 14 residues. The V gene lost 5 bases and the J gene lost 2 bases, with 10 bases spanning the gap. CDR3 coding DNA: TGTGCCAGCAGTCGGGCAATTCCCTACAATGAGCAGTTCTTC. Translated, it gives CASSRAIPYNEQFF.

The rearrangement links TRBV2 to TRBJ2-3; 7 nucleotides match TRBD2. CDR1 SNHLY and CDR2 FYNNEI come from the germline V gene. The CDR3 sequence is 16 residues long. The trim removed 3 bases at V and 2 bases at J, leaving 8 bases unmatched. CDR3 DNA sequence: TGTGCCAGCAGTGACCTCCTAGCGGAGCTCACAGATACGCAGTATTTT. It translates to CASSDLLAELTDTQYF.

This clone was found once. The chain carries TRBV11-2 and TRBJ2-7; 7 positions agree with TRBD2. V lost 4 bases, J lost 2 bases, and 11 bases stayed unmatched. The CDR3 totals 16 residues. Germline values: CDR1 SGHAT, CDR2 FQNNGV. The CDR3 region is CASSSRDYQLPYEQYF. CDR3 DNA sequence: TGTGCCAGCAGCTCAAGGGACTACCAGTTACCCTACGAGCAGTACTTC.

The J gene is TRBJ2-3, the V gene TRBV19; the match to TRBD2 covers 12 bases. This CDR3 has 14 residues. Germline CDR1 reads LNHDA; CDR2 reads SQIVND (reference sequence). The ends lost 7 bases at V and 8 bases at J; junction bases unmatched: 7. The CDR3 nucleotides are TGTGCCAGTACATCGACTAGCGGGAGTGGTACGCAGTATTTT. Protein product: CASTSTSGSGTQYF. Based on the CDR3 plus reference TRBV19 and TRBJ2-3, the full variable domain is DGGITQSPKYLFRKEGQNVTLSCEQNLNHDAMYWYRQDPGQGLRLIYYSQIVNDFQKGDIAEGYSVSREKKESFPLTVTSAQKNPTAFYLCASTSTSGSGTQYFGPGTRLTVL.

V gene TRBV5-1 combines with J gene TRBJ2-3, with TRBD2 identical over 9 bases. CDR3 length equals 20 residues. Germline V gene data show CDR1 as SGHRS and CDR2 as YFSETQ. Trimming removed 2 bases from V and 1 base from J; junction bases left unmatched: 17. The CDR3 DNA sequence: TGCGCCAGCAGCTTCGGGAGGCCGGGACTAGCCCCCTCTGGCACAGATACGCAGTATTTT. It codes for CASSFGRPGLAPSGTDTQYF.

This chain connects TRBV25-1 to TRBJ2-2; D possibly matches TRBD1 or TRBD2 (5 bases each). From germline, CDR1 is MGHDK and CDR2 SYGVNS. Trimming removed 2 bases at V and 6 bases at J, with 10 bases between. This CDR3 is built from 14 residues. For the CDR3, the DNA is TGTGCCAGCAGTGAAGGGGCGGAGGCCGGGGAGCTGTTTTTT. This encodes CASSEGAEAGELFF.

Details on this clone: The same CDR3 arises from other DNA sequences in this sample as well. The genes are TRBV6-6 and TRBJ1-5; no clear D. The CDR3 sequence is 13 residues long. In germline, CDR1 is MNHNY, CDR2 SVGAGI (reference sequence). V was cut by 3 bases and J by 4 bases, with 7 bases left in between. The CDR3 bases are TGTGCCAGCAGTTATTTGGAAAATCAGCCCCAGCATTTT. It yields the protein CASSYLENQPQHF.

The genes are TRBV19 and TRBJ2-1; the match to TRBD1 covers 9 bases. The junction had 6 bases not matched to a gene; V was cut back by 2 bases and J by 7 bases. CDR1 is LNHDA, CDR2 SQIVND, per germline (reference sequence). The CDR3 length is 15 residues. Here the CDR3 DNA reads TGTGCCAGTAGTATAATGGGACAGGGAGAGAATGAGCAGTTCTTC. Its protein is CASSIMGQGENEQFF.

This chain's CDR3 is CASMVGRGGSEQYF. The DNA for the CDR3 is TGTGCCAGCATGGTGGGTCGGGGGGGCTCCGAGCAGTACTTC. V usage is TRBV2 and J usage is TRBJ2-7; 8 bases fit TRBD2. The trim removed 7 bases at V and 6 bases at J, leaving 11 bases unmatched. Germline loops: CDR1 SNHLY, CDR2 FYNNEI. The CDR3 sequence is 14 residues long.

This clone came up once. The genes are TRBV29-1 and TRBJ2-3; 10 nucleotides match TRBD1. Per germline, CDR1 SQVTM and CDR2 ANQGSEA. V was clipped by 4 bases and J by 4 bases; unmatched bases: 11. The length of the CDR3 is 16 residues. Here the CDR3 reads CSVVQWGQGKSDTQYF. CDR3 sequence (DNA): TGCAGCGTTGTCCAATGGGGACAGGGGAAGTCAGATACGCAGTATTTT.

CDR3 sequence (DNA): TGTGCCAGCAGCTTACCACTCACAGATACGCAGTATTTT. Its translation is CASSLPLTDTQYF. The chain links TRBV7-9 to TRBJ2-3; D remains unclear. CDR1 is SEHNR and CDR2 is FQNEAQ in the germline V gene (reference sequence). The length of the CDR3 is 13 residues. The germline V and J ends were trimmed by 2 bases and 2 bases, with 5 bases remaining between them.

In this sample, this clone turned up once. The CDR3 bases are TGCGCCAGCAGCCTACTAGCGGGGGACAATGAGCAGTTCTTC. Amino acid sequence: CASSLLAGDNEQFF. V is TRBV10-1 and J is TRBJ2-1; 11 bases match TRBD2. The CDR3 is made up of 14 amino acids. Germline CDR1 reads WNHNN; CDR2 reads SYGVQD (reference sequence). The V segment lost 6 bases and the J segment 5 bases; nucleotides outside the gene matches: 3.

The chain couples TRBV5-8 to TRBJ2-3, with D hard to call. Germline lookup yields CDR1 SGHTS and CDR2 YDEGEE. The CDR3 loop spans 17 amino acids. Trimming removed 0 bases from V and 0 bases from J, with 14 bases in between. In DNA, the CDR3 is TGTGCCAGCAGCTTGGTCCTCGCCATCGTGAGCACAGATACGCAGTATTTT. Protein: CASSLVLAIVSTDTQYF.